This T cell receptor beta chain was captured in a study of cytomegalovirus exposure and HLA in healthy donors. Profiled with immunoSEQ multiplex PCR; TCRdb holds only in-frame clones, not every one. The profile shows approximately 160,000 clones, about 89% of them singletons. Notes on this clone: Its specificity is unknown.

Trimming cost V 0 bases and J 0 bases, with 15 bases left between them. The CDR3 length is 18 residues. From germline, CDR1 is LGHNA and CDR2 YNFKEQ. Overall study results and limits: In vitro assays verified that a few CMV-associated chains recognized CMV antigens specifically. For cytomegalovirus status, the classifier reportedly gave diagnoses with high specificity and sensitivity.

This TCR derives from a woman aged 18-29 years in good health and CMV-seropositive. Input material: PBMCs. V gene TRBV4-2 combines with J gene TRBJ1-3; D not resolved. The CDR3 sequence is CASSQDGGPQSSGNTIYF. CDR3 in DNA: TGTGCCAGCAGCCAAGATGGAGGGCCGCAAAGCTCTGGAAACACCATATATTTT.